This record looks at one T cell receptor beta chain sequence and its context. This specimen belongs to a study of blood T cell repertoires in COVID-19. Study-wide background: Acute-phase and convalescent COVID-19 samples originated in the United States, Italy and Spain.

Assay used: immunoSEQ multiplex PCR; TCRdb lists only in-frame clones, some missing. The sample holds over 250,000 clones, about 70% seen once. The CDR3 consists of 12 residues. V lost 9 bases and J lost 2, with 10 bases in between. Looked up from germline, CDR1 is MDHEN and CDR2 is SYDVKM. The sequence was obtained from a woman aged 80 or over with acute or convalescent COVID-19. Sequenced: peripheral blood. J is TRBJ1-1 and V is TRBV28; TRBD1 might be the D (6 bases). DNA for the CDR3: TGTGCCAGTTACAGGGTTAACACTGAAGCTTTCTTT. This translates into CASYRVNTEAFF.